This TCR beta chain was captured in a study of immune cell composition in non-small cell lung cancer. Germline CDR1 is SGDLS and CDR2 is YYNGEE. The CDR3 has 13 residues. V lost 2 bases and J 8 bases, leaving 12 bases between the germline ends. Normal lung was taken at the farthest possible site, at least 3 cm from tumour. Clones were read by immunoSEQ multiplex PCR, and TCRdb kept only the in-frame ones, dropping some. The data hold around 1,700 clones, with 79% observed a single time. The receptor comes from a human donor with non-small cell lung cancer. Sequencing used non-adjacent lung tissue. The chain carries TRBV9 and TRBJ2-3; D is undetermined. CDR3 sequence: CASSVTSAGTQYF. The CDR3 DNA reads TGTGCCAGCAGCGTCACATCGGCAGGTACGCAGTATTTT.